Each of the 9 T cell receptor beta chains below was sequenced from the same sample in a study of T-cell memory formation after mild COVID-19. TCRdb re-analysed the 5' RACE reads in MiXCR, keeping a single row per CDR3 protein. The sample includes about 250,000 distinct CDR3 sequences, about 17% of them seen just once. The specimen was PBMCs or a T cell subset sorted from them (not recorded which). The source of these receptors is a man aged 18 to 29 who had mild COVID-19 (a few samples of this study predate the infection). Cell type and time point are not known.

The chain uses TRBV9 and TRBJ2-7, with unresolved D. This CDR3 comprises 13 residues. Deletions cut 0 bases from V and 3 bases from J, with 7 bases between. Germline assignment: CDR1 SGDLS and CDR2 YYNGEE. CDR3 protein: CASSVGPGYEQYF. The CDR3 nucleotides are TGTGCCAGCAGCGTAGGTCCAGGCTACGAGCAGTACTTC.

The V call is TRBV12-3 or TRBV12-4, the J call TRBJ1-2, with D uncertain. The ends were cut back, 6 bases at V and 0 bases at J, with 20 bases in the middle. The CDR3 extends over 17 amino acids. The DNA for the CDR3 is TGTGCCAGCAGGGCACACCGACGGACGGAAGCTAACTATGGCTACACCTTC. It codes for CASRAHRRTEANYGYTF.

The chain uses TRBV5-6 and TRBJ2-4, with 7 bases aligning to TRBD1. This CDR3 is 15 amino acids long. CDR1 is SGHDT and CDR2 is YYEEEE in the germline V gene. V shed 2 bases and J 7 bases; nucleotides not matched to a gene: 9. CDR3 DNA sequence: TGTGCCAGCAGCTTTACAGGGGCCGCGAGGAACATTCAGTACTTC. Protein: CASSFTGAARNIQYF.

The CDR3: CASSQAKRGGTDTQYF. The CDR3 region has the DNA TGTGCCAGCAGCCAAGCGAAGCGGGGGGGTACAGATACGCAGTATTTT. This sequence joins TRBV3-1 and TRBJ2-3; 10 nucleotides match TRBD2. Trimming at V came to 1 base and at J to 3 bases, leaving 4 bases not matched to a gene. The CDR3 covers 16 residues. Looked up from germline, CDR1 is LGHDT and CDR2 is YNNKEL (reference sequence).

This clonotype showed up just a few times. The gene calls are TRBV5-1 and TRBJ2-3, with 7 positions matching TRBD2. Germline V gives CDR1 SGHRS, CDR2 YFSETQ. This CDR3 is 15 amino acids long. J lost 5 bases, V lost 4 bases, and 10 bases had no gene match. The CDR3 coding sequence is TGCGCCAGCAGCCGGACAAACCGGGGGGTAGATACGCAGTATTTT. Translation: CASSRTNRGVDTQYF.

Here the CDR3 reads CASSPTDSGEEYQETQYF. CDR3 DNA sequence: TGTGCCAGCAGCCCCACAGACAGCGGCGAAGAATACCAAGAGACCCAGTACTTC. The J gene is TRBJ2-5, the V gene TRBV14; D may match TRBD1 or TRBD2 (5 bases each). The CDR3 spans 18 residues. The V gene lost 4 bases and the J gene lost 0 bases, with 21 bases spanning the gap. Germline V gene sequence: CDR1 SGHDN, CDR2 FVKESK. Full variable domain (rest looked up from reference TRBV14 and TRBJ2-5): EAGVTQFPSHSVIEKGQTVTLRCDPISGHDNLYWYRRVMGKEIKFLLHFVKESKQDESGMPNNRFLAERTGGTYSTLKVQPAELEDSGVYFCASSPTDSGEEYQETQYFGPGTRLLVL.

Only a few counts were recorded for this clonotype. The rearrangement uses TRBV6-6 and TRBJ2-1, with 7 nucleotides matching TRBD2. Germline CDR1 is MNHNY and CDR2 is SVGAGI (reference sequence). CDR3 size: 13 residues. J lost 9 bases, V lost 2 bases, and 4 bases had no gene match. The DNA of the CDR3 is TGTGCCAGCAGTTACGGGGACTACCGTGAGCAGTTCTTC. Its translation is CASSYGDYREQFF.

This chain uses TRBV20-1 with TRBJ2-2; tentative D call: TRBD2 (5 bases). Germline V CDR1 and CDR2: DFQATT, SNEGSKA (reference sequence). CDR3 length: 13 residues. Trimming stripped 6 bases from V and 4 bases from J, with 12 bases between. As DNA, the CDR3 is TGCAGTGCACCGAGGGTTGGCACCGGGGAGCTGTTTTTT. This sequence encodes CSAPRVGTGELFF.

This clonotype has more than one count but fewer than ten. The rearrangement uses TRBV12-3 or TRBV12-4 and TRBJ1-6; tentatively, D is TRBD1 (6 bases). The CDR3 consists of 16 residues. Trimming left V 5 bases short and J 8 bases short, with 19 bases between. The CDR3 protein is CASSAGHPGRDSPLHF. The CDR3 DNA sequence: TGTGCCAGCAGTGCGGGACACCCGGGCCGTGATTCACCCCTCCACTTT.